Described below is a single T cell receptor (beta chain) sequence and its context. Antigen: not known. The data originate from a study of shared clonotypes between healthy human individuals. Overall study findings and caveats: It was expected that sequencing depth would affect clonotype sharing among donors. Across subsets, estimated richness was generally greater for naive than for memory populations. A handful of donors showed sharing of roughly 5% of naive CD4 clonotypes.

V was clipped by 4 bases and J by 2 bases, with 12 bases between them. Germline V CDR1 and CDR2: MDHEN, SYDVKM. There are 15 residues in the CDR3. Naive CD8 cells lacked CD45RO and underwent positive selection for CCR7, leaving out terminally differentiated effector memory CD45RA+ cells. The protocol was immunoSEQ multiplex PCR, while the TCRdb copy is restricted to in-frame clones and leaves out a portion. Among a few hundred thousand clones listed, just under 97% were seen once. Sequenced material: naive CD8+ T cells sorted from blood. The TCR was taken from a young woman in good health. The chain has TRBV28 and TRBJ1-5; D remains unclear. CDR3 in amino acids: CASSYGLEGNQPQHF. DNA of the CDR3: TGTGCCAGCAGTTACGGACTCGAAGGCAATCAGCCCCAGCATTTT.